This paragraph reports one TCR beta chain. This clonotype was seen only a few times. Its antigen is unknown. Per-base quality was not reported, and no clone a single base away is much larger than it. The library was built by means of 5' RACE. TCRdb lists the instrument as Illumina HiSeq 2500. The second PCR ran for roughly 7 to 12 cycles and used a J-beta primer mix along with a sample-barcoded 5' primer. Each TCR beta cDNA molecule received a unique molecular identifier from a template-switch 5' adaptor carrying 12 random nucleotides. Each sample yielded at least 3 million CDR3-containing paired-end reads. The Mint cDNA synthesis kit, primed by a TRBC-specific oligonucleotide, was used to synthesize first-strand cDNA from all RNA. After uracil-DNA glycosylase treatment, a first 18-cycle PCR used universal primers M1SS and BC2_uni_R on all cDNA. As for how the authors treated the data: For normalization, 1 million high-quality reads were randomly selected from each sample, with every read carrying a distinct molecular identifier. Instead of being binned into consensus sequences, reads with shared molecular identifiers were discarded. MiTCR, with a Q25 quality threshold and the strictest error-elimination algorithm, was used for CDR3 identification, clonotype clustering and error correction. A nonparametric unseen species model with Euler transformation was used to estimate a lower bound on total TCR beta diversity. In-frame beta chains were kept once TCRdb had trimmed the public reads at Q25 with fastp and called clones with MiXCR. Entries are consolidated by CDR3 protein sequence, retaining the most common genes and DNA. TCRdb's processing, not the authors' own work, is the source of the V and J calls. A total of some 1,500,000 distinct CDR3 sequences appear in this sample, 35% to 45% of them only once. About 4.1% of the sample is taken by the ten largest.

The data were obtained in a study of blood T cells in healthy people across ages (dated by TCRdb to between 2014 and 2016). The study in broad terms: In model experiments, template switching captured roughly one uniquely barcoded TCR beta cDNA molecule for every two T cells. Donors of different ages were randomly distributed across sequencing lanes to avoid experimental bias. The donors were split into four age groups: young (average roughly 15 years), middle-aged (roughly 39), aged (about 56) and long-lived (over 80). For two donors (one aged 18 to 29 and one aged 80 or older), the study analyzed two additional independent replicas of 1 million unique cDNA reads from the same blood draw. Age-related changes in TCR beta repertoire diversity were measured in the study by deep sequencing normalized with unique cDNA molecular identifiers. Overall study outcomes, separate from this receptor: Total diversity estimates from one million sequenced T cells were considered lower bounds and underestimates. As age increased, observed TCR beta diversity per million T cells dropped in a roughly linear way, and a significant reduction was already evident by age approximately 40. There was a strong correlation between observed TCR beta diversity and the percentage of naive T cells measured by flow cytometry. Compared with the aged group, more naive CD4+ T cells, fewer expanded clones and increased TCR diversity were shown by the long-lived group, suggesting age selection. Because profiling used bulk unsorted PBMCs, naive and antigen-experienced compartments could not be compared conclusively. Because the CMV infection status of the donors was unknown, age-related changes in expanded clonotypes may potentially have been confounded.

Donors were a few dozen systemically healthy Caucasian individuals from Russia aged roughly 6 to 90 years. Approximately 9.7 milliliters of peripheral blood were drawn from each donor into EDTA-treated Vacutainer tubes. Ficoll-Paque density-gradient centrifugation was used to isolate PBMCs, with at least 6.5 million per sample. Total RNA, at least 6 micrograms per sample, was extracted from PBMCs with Trizol reagent. For every donor, flow cytometry on a PBMC aliquot measured the percentage of naive CD45RAhigh/CD27high T cells. The trim is 5 bases for V and 7 bases for J, with a gap of 21 bases between the germline ends. The germline V gene (reference sequence) supplies CDR1 MNHNY and CDR2 SVGAGI. The CDR3 sequence holds 16 residues, the cysteine and phenylalanine included. The sequence is cut down to CDR3 DNA, 48 bases in frame from base 1.

The sample taken for sequencing was blood. This chain is built from TRBV6-6 and TRBJ2-1, with the D segment identity uncertain. The sequence came from a woman under 30 in good health. The DNA sequence is given as TGTGCCAGCAGTCCCCCTCCGTACCCCAAAGGAAATGAGCAGTTCTTC. Its translation reads: CASSPPPYPKGNEQFF.